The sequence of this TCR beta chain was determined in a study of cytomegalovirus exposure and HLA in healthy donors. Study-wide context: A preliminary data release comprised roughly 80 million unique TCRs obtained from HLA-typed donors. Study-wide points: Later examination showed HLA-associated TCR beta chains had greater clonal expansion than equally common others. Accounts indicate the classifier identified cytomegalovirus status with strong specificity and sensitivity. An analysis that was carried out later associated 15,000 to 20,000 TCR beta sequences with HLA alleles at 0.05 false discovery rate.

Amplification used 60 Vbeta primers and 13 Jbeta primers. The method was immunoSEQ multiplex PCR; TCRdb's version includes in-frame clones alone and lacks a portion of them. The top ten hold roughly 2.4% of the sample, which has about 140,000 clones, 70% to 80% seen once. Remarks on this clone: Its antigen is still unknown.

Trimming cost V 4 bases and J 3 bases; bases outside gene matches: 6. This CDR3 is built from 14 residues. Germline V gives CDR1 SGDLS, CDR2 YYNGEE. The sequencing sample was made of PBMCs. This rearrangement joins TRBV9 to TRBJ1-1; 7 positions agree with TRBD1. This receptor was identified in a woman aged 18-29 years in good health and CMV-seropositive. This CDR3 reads CASSRRDRDTEAFF. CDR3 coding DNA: TGTGCCAGCAGCCGAAGGGACAGAGACACTGAAGCTTTCTTT.